Detailed here is one T cell receptor (beta chain). The target of this receptor is not known. No per-base quality is available; no much larger clone lies one base away. TCRbeta CDR3 regions were amplified from genomic DNA by means of the immunoSEQ Assay, a bias-controlled multiplex PCR. In the paper's pipeline: The number of nucleated cells in each sample was estimated from the amplification of reference gene primers within the assay. To quantify the absolute abundance of each unique TCRbeta CDR3 rearrangement, sequence reads were collapsed and filtered. Productive Simpson clonality was computed per sample as the square root of Simpson's diversity index over productive rearrangements. Held by TCRdb, this immuneACCESS table contains in-frame sequences only and omits some clones. Under half of the omission traces to an unresolved V gene where checked; the cause of the rest is unknown. V, J and clone size are those of that table, while D and trimming were read from the DNA. In this sample the table shows 150,000 to 190,000 clones, approximately 85% of which occur a single time. The top ten constitute roughly 8% of the sample.

The germline V gene (reference sequence) supplies CDR1 SGHNT and CDR2 YYREEE. Trimming leaves V shorter by 0 bases and J shorter by 5 bases, with the junction holding 5 bases beyond the gene matches. Spanning cysteine to phenylalanine, the CDR3 consists of 17 amino acids. CDR3 DNA is the only sequence kept; it has 51 bases, read in frame from the first base. These data come from a study of blood T cell repertoires in COVID-19 (dated by TCRdb to the early 2020s). Broadly, across the study: Samples from collaborators originated in the United States, Italy and Spain and spanned both the acute and convalescent phases of COVID-19. Subjects who had been exposed to COVID-19, were actively infected with it, or had recovered from it provided the deeply sampled blood TCRbeta repertoires that made up the dataset. Where available, HLA class I and class II types were taken from metadata supplied by the sample provider and were not determined by assay-based typing. Samples were obtained from the ongoing ImmuneRACE study (first 160 participants) and from some 1,300 subjects provided by 6 global collaborators. The repertoires were released in a freely available public database meant as a resource for research on the immune response to SARS-CoV-2. Nearly every sample came with metadata listing a de-identified subject ID, COVID-19 status, age in years and sex. The prospective study material was composed of cDNA or gDNA derived from T cells, B-cell-depleted T cells, or PBMCs. Here is what the overall study found, with its caveats: The amount of clinical and demographic metadata varied by source and participant and was provided uncurated.

One collaborating source in Seattle enrolled patients during active infection and followed them longitudinally through the course of disease. Each collaborating institution followed its own protocols to collect whole blood in K2EDTA tubes. For TCRbeta analysis, collaborators shipped samples as frozen whole blood, isolated PBMCs, or DNA extracted from either of those sample types. The clonotype comes from a woman in her fifties or sixties with COVID-19, enrolled during active disease. The sequenced sample was peripheral blood. This chain is built from TRBV5-4 and TRBJ2-2, with TRBD2 matching 12 junction bases. CDR3 region: CASSLGLAGDGTGELFF. The DNA sequence is given as TGTGCCAGCAGCTTGGGACTAGCGGGAGATGGAACCGGGGAGCTGTTTTTT. The CDR3 plus the reference TRBV5-4 and TRBJ2-2 genes for the other parts give the full variable domain: ETGVTQSPTHLIKTRGQQVTLRCSSQSGHNTVSWYQQALGQGPQFIFQYYREEENGRGNFPPRFSGLQFPNYSSELNVNALELDDSALYLCASSLGLAGDGTGELFFGEGSRLTVL.